The source of this T cell receptor beta chain is a study of CD8 T cells in Susac syndrome. Findings of the study overall: There was no clonal expansion in the CD4+ T cell repertoires of Susac syndrome.

A remark on this clonotype: Its antigen is as yet unknown.

The CDR3 is 15 residues long. CDR1 and CDR2 (germline): SGHAT, FQNNGV. Trimming shortened V by 1 base and J by 4 bases, and 13 bases separated the two germline ends. RNA, at about 0.45 to 1 ug, was reverse transcribed with random hexamers. TCRdb called the immunoSEQ multiplex PCR reads again in MiXCR, with one record for every CDR3 protein. Among some 200,000 distinct CDR3 sequences listed, over 75% were seen once. The sequencing input was CD4+ T cells from PBMCs. This clonotype was sampled from a human donor with Susac syndrome. The chain couples TRBV11-2 to TRBJ1-2, with D possibly TRBD1 on 5 matching bases. In DNA form, the CDR3 reads TGTGCCAGCAGCTTAGGTCAAGGAGGGACCTATGGCTACACCTTC. It encodes CASSLGQGGTYGYTF. Filled out from reference TRBV11-2 and TRBJ1-2, the complete variable domain reads EAGVAQSPRYKIIEKRQSVAFWCNPISGHATLYWYQQILGQGPKLLIQFQNNGVVDDSQLPKDRFSAERLKGVDSTLKIQPAKLEDSAVYLCASSLGQGGTYGYTFGSGTRLTVV.